A selection of T cell receptor beta chains follows, all from one sample in a study of cytotoxic CD8 clonotypes in ibrutinib-treated CLL. Libraries were prepared by immunoSEQ multiplex PCR; TCRdb keeps only in-frame clonotypes and omits some of them. The data hold some 130,000 clones, with 80% to 90% observed a single time. Here the sequenced sample was PBMCs, taken after 24 months of ibrutinib treatment. These receptors were taken from a human donor with chronic lymphocytic leukemia. CDR3s include the opening cysteine and the closing phenylalanine or tryptophan. The order of the fields is V gene, D gene, clone size, J gene, CDR3 protein, CDR3 DNA. D genes are given only for firm matches. Size values are once, few and many counts, or a class for expanded clones, and some rows have none.

v_gene: TRBV4-2; d_gene: NA; abundance: NA; j_gene: TRBJ2-3; CDR3aa: CASSQADSVTDTQYF; CDR3nt: TGTGCCAGCAGCCAAGCTGACAGCGTCACAGATACGCAGTATTTT
v_gene: TRBV5-4; d_gene: TRBD1; abundance: NA; j_gene: TRBJ1-1; CDR3aa: CASSPGQQADHEAFF; CDR3nt: TGTGCCAGCAGCCCGGGACAGCAAGCGGACCATGAAGCTTTCTTT
v_gene: TRBV29-1; d_gene: TRBD1; abundance: NA; j_gene: TRBJ2-1; CDR3aa: CSVGGQGVRGPEQFF; CDR3nt: TGCAGCGTAGGGGGACAGGGAGTGCGCGGCCCTGAGCAGTTCTTC
v_gene: TRBV27; d_gene: NA; abundance: NA; j_gene: TRBJ1-6; CDR3aa: CASQRNSPLHF; CDR3nt: TGTGCCAGCCAGAGGAATTCACCCCTCCACTTT
v_gene: TRBV5-1; d_gene: TRBD1; abundance: NA; j_gene: TRBJ1-1; CDR3aa: CASSLGQGRGMNTEAFF; CDR3nt: TGCGCCAGCAGCTTGGGACAGGGGAGGGGGATGAACACTGAAGCTTTCTTT
v_gene: TRBV28; d_gene: NA; abundance: NA; j_gene: TRBJ2-3; CDR3aa: CASRSYITQYF; CDR3nt: TGTGCCAGCAGATCTTACATTACGCAGTATTTT
v_gene: TRBV29-1; d_gene: NA; abundance: NA; j_gene: TRBJ1-2; CDR3aa: CSVEGAGNGYTF; CDR3nt: TGCAGCGTTGAGGGGGCAGGGAATGGCTACACCTTC
v_gene: TRBV5-6; d_gene: NA; abundance: once; j_gene: TRBJ1-3; CDR3aa: CASSWDSGNTIYF; CDR3nt: TGTGCCAGCAGCTGGGACTCTGGAAACACCATATATTTT
v_gene: TRBV27; d_gene: TRBD1; abundance: NA; j_gene: TRBJ2-2; CDR3aa: CASSLGQTTGELFF; CDR3nt: TGTGCCAGCAGTTTGGGACAGACAACCGGGGAGCTGTTTTTT
v_gene: TRBV5-1; d_gene: NA; abundance: NA; j_gene: TRBJ2-1; CDR3aa: CASSLVGETYNEQFF; CDR3nt: TGCGCCAGCAGCTTGGTGGGGGAAACCTACAATGAGCAGTTCTTC
v_gene: TRBV19; d_gene: NA; abundance: NA; j_gene: TRBJ2-7; CDR3aa: CASSTRDRAYEQYF; CDR3nt: TGTGCCAGTAGTACCCGGGACCGTGCCTACGAGCAGTACTTC
v_gene: TRBV5-4; d_gene: TRBD1; abundance: NA; j_gene: TRBJ1-2; CDR3aa: CASSLVSQGDGYTF; CDR3nt: TGTGCCAGCAGCTTGGTATCACAGGGGGATGGCTACACCTTC
v_gene: TRBV19; d_gene: TRBD1; abundance: NA; j_gene: TRBJ1-2; CDR3aa: CASSISGQGALRGYTF; CDR3nt: TGTGCCAGTAGTATATCCGGACAGGGGGCCTTGCGCGGCTACACCTTC
v_gene: TRBV23-1; d_gene: TRBD2; abundance: NA; j_gene: TRBJ2-2; CDR3aa: CASSQSGTSGRARNTGELFF; CDR3nt: TGCGCCAGCAGTCAATCCGGGACTAGCGGGAGGGCACGGAACACCGGGGAGCTGTTTTTT
v_gene: TRBV5-8; d_gene: NA; abundance: NA; j_gene: TRBJ2-3; CDR3aa: CASSLGVGDTQYF; CDR3nt: TGTGCCAGCAGCTTGGGGGTGGGGGATACGCAGTATTTT